A single sample is the source of the 10 T cell receptor beta chains below, sequenced in a study of blood T cell repertoires in COVID-19. Profiled with immunoSEQ multiplex PCR; TCRdb holds only in-frame clones, not every one. The sample lists roughly 330,000 clones, roughly 90% seen once, with roughly 4% in the top ten. Sequencing used peripheral blood. Every receptor here comes from a woman between 45 and 65 years old with active or convalescent COVID-19.

V is TRBV29-1 and J is TRBJ2-7; 9 nucleotides line up with TRBD1. The V gene end was trimmed by 6 bases and the J gene end by 3 bases; junction bases not matched to a gene: 6. This CDR3 is built from 13 residues. Germline V gene data show CDR1 as SQVTM and CDR2 as ANQGSEA. The CDR3 region has the DNA TGCAGCGTCAGCCGGGGACAGGGCTACGAGCAGTACTTC. It specifies CSVSRGQGYEQYF.

This clone was seen a handful of times. V gene TRBV10-3 combines with J gene TRBJ1-5, with TRBD1 matching 7 bases. Germline-derived CDR1 and CDR2 are ENHRY and SYGVKD. This CDR3 is built from 15 residues. Trimming at V came to 7 bases and at J to 7 bases, leaving 13 bases not matched to a gene. DNA for the CDR3: TGTGCCATCAACAAGGCTACAGGGGATGAGCAGCCCCAGCATTTT. Protein sequence: CAINKATGDEQPQHF.

The chain joins TRBV11-2 to TRBJ2-7; a weak D match, TRBD1 (6 bases). V was cut by 6 bases and J by 7 bases, with 22 bases left in between. Per germline, CDR1 SGHAT and CDR2 FQNNGV. This CDR3 has 15 amino acids. Here the CDR3 reads CASSRTTGTNYEQYF. The DNA for the CDR3 is TGTGCCAGCAGTCGAACAACCGGGACAAATTATGAGCAGTACTTC.

The genes are TRBV5-1 and TRBJ1-6; TRBD1 aligns across 7 bases. The CDR3 totals 13 residues. Germline V CDR1 and CDR2: SGHRS, YFSETQ. With V trimmed by 5 bases and J by 10 bases, 6 bases remained unmatched. CDR3 loop: CASRSRGLSPLHF. The CDR3 bases are TGCGCCAGCAGGAGTAGGGGGCTCTCACCCCTCCACTTT.

The rearrangement uses TRBV6-2 or TRBV6-3 and TRBJ2-2; D gene uncertain. The CDR3 spans 13 residues. Germline V gene lookup returns CDR1 MNHEY and CDR2 SVGEGT. V lost 6 bases to trimming and J lost 4 bases, with 9 bases between them. CDR3 DNA sequence: TGTGCCAGCAGCCCGGCTTTCACCGGGGAGCTGTTTTTT. The encoded protein is CASSPAFTGELFF.

The chain recombines TRBV6-1 with TRBJ1-2, with D possibly matching TRBD1 (6 bases). The germline gives CDR1 MNHNS, CDR2 SASEGT. The CDR3 sequence is 13 residues long. V dropped 1 base and J dropped 6 bases, with 9 bases sitting between them. Here the CDR3 reads CASSEGGRDGYTF. The CDR3 region has the DNA TGTGCCAGCAGTGAAGGGGGGCGGGATGGCTACACCTTC.

This clone has only a few counts. This chain connects TRBV9 to TRBJ1-2, with 9 nucleotides matching TRBD1. The length of the CDR3 is 14 residues. Germline V gene data show CDR1 as SGDLS and CDR2 as YYNGEE. With V trimmed by 6 bases and J by 3 bases, 6 bases remained unmatched. The chain's CDR3 is CASNEQGADYGYTF. In DNA, the CDR3 is TGTGCCAGCAACGAACAGGGGGCGGACTATGGCTACACCTTC.

This clone was found once. The chain employs TRBV3-1 (or the pseudogene TRBV3-2) and TRBJ2-1; 14 nucleotides match TRBD2. Germline CDR1 and CDR2: LGHDT and YNNKEL (reference sequence). The CDR3 covers 19 residues. The junction had 10 bases not matched to a gene; V was cut back by 4 bases and J by 2 bases. The CDR3 sequence is CASSPRLAGGPLTYNEQFF. CDR3 DNA: TGTGCCAGCAGCCCTAGACTAGCGGGAGGGCCTTTGACCTACAATGAGCAGTTCTTC.

The gene calls are TRBV5-1 and TRBJ1-1, with TRBD1 as a possible D gene (6 bases). This CDR3 has 15 amino acids. V was clipped by 4 bases and J by 5 bases, with 18 bases between them. Germline lookup yields CDR1 SGHRS and CDR2 YFSETQ. Here the CDR3 reads CASSIGRQGITEAFF. In DNA, the CDR3 is TGCGCCAGCAGCATCGGACGGCAGGGGATAACTGAAGCTTTCTTT.

The chain links TRBV7-2 to TRBJ2-6, with 7 bases identical to TRBD2. CDR1 is SGHTA, CDR2 FQGNSA, per germline. This CDR3 has 17 amino acids. The ends lost 2 bases at V and 0 bases at J; junction bases unmatched: 4. CDR3 in amino acids: CASSLRRGSSGANVLTF. For the CDR3, the DNA is TGTGCCAGCAGCTTAAGGCGGGGGAGCTCTGGGGCCAACGTCCTGACTTTC. The full variable domain, its missing parts supplied by reference TRBV7-2 and TRBJ2-6, is GAGVSQSPSNKVTEKGKDVELRCDPISGHTALYWYRQSLGQGLEFLIYFQGNSAPDKSGLPSDRFSAERTGGSVSTLTIQRTQQEDSAVYLCASSLRRGSSGANVLTFGAGSRLTVL.